This section outlines one T cell receptor (beta chain) sequence together with its context. Antigen specificity is unknown. Germline assignment: CDR1 DFQATT and CDR2 SNEGSKA (reference sequence). V lost 4 bases to trimming and J lost 0 bases, with 16 bases between them. This CDR3 has 15 amino acids. This sample is drawn from a study of T cell repertoires in cytomegalovirus infection. TCRdb re-called the reads with MiXCR, one entry per CDR3 protein. Counted here are 600,000 to 700,000 distinct CDR3 sequences, around 31% occurring once; the ten biggest clones make up 18%. The sequence was obtained from a human donor in good health (CMV status not recorded). Some clones in this sample may be carry-over from other donors' samples. The chain employs TRBV20-1 and TRBJ2-7; D remains unclear. The material was cultured PBMCs, obtained from culture after CMV antigen stimulation. The CDR3 region is CSAINPGRSSYEQYF. The DNA of the CDR3 is TGCAGTGCTATCAACCCCGGTCGGAGCTCCTACGAGCAGTACTTC.